The 3 T cell receptor beta chains presented below share a single source sample, sequenced in a study of shared clonotypes between healthy human individuals. Using immunoSEQ multiplex PCR, the repertoire was profiled, and TCRdb retains in-frame clones only, with some absent. In the table there are 640,000 or so clones, around 72% of which are singletons. Sequenced: memory CD4+ T cells sorted from blood. Subset described: CD45RA-negative fraction. These receptors were obtained from a woman aged 30 to 39 in good health.

The sample holds one count of this clone. This rearrangement joins TRBV2 to TRBJ2-7, with D unresolved. The germline V gene encodes CDR1 SNHLY and CDR2 FYNNEI. V lost 4 bases to trimming and J lost 0 bases, with 10 bases between them. The length of the CDR3 is 14 residues. The CDR3 protein is CASSVAKSSYEQYF. For the CDR3, the DNA is TGTGCCAGCAGTGTTGCGAAGAGCTCCTACGAGCAGTACTTC.

V and J are TRBV18 and TRBJ1-4; the D is unclear. The length of the CDR3 is 13 residues. With 3 bases removed from V and 6 bases from J, the gap between germline ends came to 8 bases. Germline CDR1 reads KGHSH; CDR2 reads LQKENI. The CDR3 loop reads CASSPRTDEKLFF. In nucleotides, the CDR3 is TGTGCCAGCTCACCGAGGACCGATGAAAAACTGTTTTTT.

This clone was seen a few times. V usage is TRBV28 and J usage is TRBJ2-7; 8 bases map to TRBD2. Germline CDR1 and CDR2: MDHEN and SYDVKM. V shed 3 bases and J 13 bases; nucleotides not matched to a gene: 11. CDR3 size: 13 residues. DNA of the CDR3: TGTGCCAGCAGTTTCATCCCCCGGGAGGGCTATTACTTC. It specifies CASSFIPREGYYF. The whole variable domain, filled in from reference TRBV28 and TRBJ2-7, reads DVKVTQSSRYLVKRTGEKVFLECVQDMDHENMFWYRQDPGLGLRLIYFSYDVKMKEKGDIPEGYSVSREKKERFSLILESASTNQTSMYLCASSFIPREGYYFGPGTRLTVT.